This TCR beta chain was sequenced during a study of T cells in Graves' hyperthyroidism and ophthalmopathy. It was considered stable Graves' hyperthyroidism when ophthalmopathy did not progress within 18 months. Patients between 18 and 65 years old had hyperthyroidism, newly diagnosed and lasting under 2 months. CDR1 and CDR2 (germline): SSHAT, FNYEAQ (reference sequence). V trimming: 5 bases; J trimming: 4 bases; junction bases outside the gene matches: 7. The CDR3 spans 15 residues. What was amplified from RNA transcripts were TCR beta CDR3 regions. During a first-round RT-PCR of the TCR CDR3, the HTBI primer set was used. TCRdb processed the multiplex PCR reads anew with MiXCR; each CDR3 protein has one entry. The sample shows approximately 590,000 distinct CDR3 sequences, more than 45% of them seen only once.

The receptor was derived from a young woman with Graves' hyperthyroidism. Sequencing used peripheral blood or thyroid tissue (not recorded which). The chain is built from TRBV7-7 and TRBJ1-4; 7 bases map to TRBD1. The CDR3 loop is CASSQFQGVNEKLFF. Written as DNA, the CDR3 is TGTGCCAGCAGCCAATTCCAGGGGGTTAATGAAAAACTGTTTTTT. Variable domain in full (rest from reference TRBV7-7 and TRBJ1-4): GAGVSQSPRYKVTKRGQDVTLRCDPISSHATLYWYQQALGQGPEFLTYFNYEAQPDKSGLPSDRFSAERPEGSISTLTIQRTEQRDSAMYRCASSQFQGVNEKLFFGSGTQLSVL.